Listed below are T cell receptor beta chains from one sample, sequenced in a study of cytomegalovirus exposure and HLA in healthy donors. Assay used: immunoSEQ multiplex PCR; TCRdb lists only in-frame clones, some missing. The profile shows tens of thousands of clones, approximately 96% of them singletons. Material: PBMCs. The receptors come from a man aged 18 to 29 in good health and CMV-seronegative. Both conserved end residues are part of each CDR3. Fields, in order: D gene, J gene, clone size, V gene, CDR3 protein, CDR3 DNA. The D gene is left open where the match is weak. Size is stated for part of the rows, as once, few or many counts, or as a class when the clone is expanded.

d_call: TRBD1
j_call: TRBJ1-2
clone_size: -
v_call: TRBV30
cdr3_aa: CAWSPGQGAYGYTF
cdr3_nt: TGTGCCTGGAGTCCGGGACAGGGAGCCTATGGCTACACCTTC

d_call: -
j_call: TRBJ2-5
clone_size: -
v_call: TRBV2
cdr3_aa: CASVGLGWGRPRTKTQYF
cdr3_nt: TGTGCCAGCGTGGGCCTCGGCTGGGGGCGGCCGAGGACGAAGACCCAGTACTTC

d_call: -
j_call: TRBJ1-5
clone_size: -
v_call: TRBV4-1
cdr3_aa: CASSQGAGVGQPQHF
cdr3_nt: TGCGCCAGCAGCCAAGGGGCGGGGGTGGGTCAGCCCCAGCATTTT

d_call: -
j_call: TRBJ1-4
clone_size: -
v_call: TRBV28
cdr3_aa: CASRPSGEKLFF
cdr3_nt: TGTGCCAGCAGGCCTAGTGGTGAAAAACTGTTTTTT

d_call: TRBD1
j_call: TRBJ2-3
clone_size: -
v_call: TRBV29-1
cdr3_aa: CSVDHPQGARLTSSTDTQYF
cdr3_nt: TGCAGCGTTGACCATCCTCAGGGGGCGCGTCTAACTAGTAGCACAGATACGCAGTATTTT

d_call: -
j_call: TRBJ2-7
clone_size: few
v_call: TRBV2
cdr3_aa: CASRDEGYEQYF
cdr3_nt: TGTGCCAGCAGGGACGAGGGCTACGAGCAGTACTTC

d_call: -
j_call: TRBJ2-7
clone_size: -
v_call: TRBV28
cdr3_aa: CASSSHRTISYEQYF
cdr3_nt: TGTGCCAGCAGTTCACACAGAACGATCTCTTACGAGCAGTACTTC

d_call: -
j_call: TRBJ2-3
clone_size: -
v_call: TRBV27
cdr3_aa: CAAGLGSGDTQYF
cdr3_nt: TGTGCCGCAGGGCTCGGGAGTGGAGATACGCAGTATTTT

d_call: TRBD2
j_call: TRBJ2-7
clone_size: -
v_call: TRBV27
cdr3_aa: CASSLGLAGHEQYF
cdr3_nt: TGTGCCAGCAGTCTAGGACTAGCGGGGCACGAGCAGTACTTC

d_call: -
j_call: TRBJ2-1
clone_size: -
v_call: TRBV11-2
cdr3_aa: CASSLAPDSAYNEQFF
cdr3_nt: TGTGCCAGCAGCTTGGCCCCTGATAGCGCTTACAATGAGCAGTTCTTC

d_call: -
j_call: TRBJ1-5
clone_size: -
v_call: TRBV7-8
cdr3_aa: CASSLRVGGFNQPQHF
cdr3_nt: TGTGCCAGCAGCCTCCGGGTGGGGGGATTTAATCAGCCCCAGCATTTT

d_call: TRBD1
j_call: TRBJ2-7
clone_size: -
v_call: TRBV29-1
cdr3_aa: CSVSGTGLEQYF
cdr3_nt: TGCAGCGTTTCCGGGACAGGGCTCGAGCAGTACTTC

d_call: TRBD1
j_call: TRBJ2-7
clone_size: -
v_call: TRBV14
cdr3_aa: CASSPGPYRGSAEQYF
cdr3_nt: TGTGCCAGCAGCCCAGGTCCCTACAGGGGATCCGCCGAGCAGTACTTC

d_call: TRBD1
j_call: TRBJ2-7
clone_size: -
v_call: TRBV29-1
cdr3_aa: CSAIRDRDFWGSYEQYF
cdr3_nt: TGCAGCGCAATCCGGGACAGGGACTTCTGGGGATCCTACGAGCAGTACTTC

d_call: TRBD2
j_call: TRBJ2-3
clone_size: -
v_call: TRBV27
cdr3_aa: CASSTILAGEPDTQYF
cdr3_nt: TGTGCCAGCAGTACAATACTAGCGGGAGAGCCAGATACGCAGTATTTT

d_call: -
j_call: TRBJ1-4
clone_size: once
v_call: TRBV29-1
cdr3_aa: CSVETRNEKLFF
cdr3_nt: TGCAGCGTTGAGACGAGGAACGAAAAACTGTTTTTT

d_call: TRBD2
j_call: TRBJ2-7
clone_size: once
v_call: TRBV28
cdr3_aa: CASSLGTSGSYEQYF
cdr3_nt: TGTGCCAGCAGTCTGGGGACTAGCGGGAGCTACGAGCAGTACTTC

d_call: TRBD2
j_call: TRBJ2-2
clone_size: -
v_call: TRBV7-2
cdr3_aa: CASSSSGSPPGELFF
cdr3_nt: TGTGCCAGCAGCTCTAGCGGGAGTCCCCCCGGGGAGCTGTTTTTT

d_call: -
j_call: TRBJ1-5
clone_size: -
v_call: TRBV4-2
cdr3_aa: CASSQDDQGMQPQHF
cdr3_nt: TGTGCCAGCAGCCAAGATGACCAGGGGATGCAGCCCCAGCATTTT

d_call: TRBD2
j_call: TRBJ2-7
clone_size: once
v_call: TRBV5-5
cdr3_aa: CASAGLAGRSSYEQYF
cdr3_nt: TGTGCCAGCGCGGGACTAGCGGGACGGAGCTCCTACGAGCAGTACTTC

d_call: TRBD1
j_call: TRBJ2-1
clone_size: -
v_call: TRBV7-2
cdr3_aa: CASSYGQGIAYNEQFF
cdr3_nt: TGTGCCAGCAGCTACGGACAGGGAATAGCCTACAATGAGCAGTTCTTC

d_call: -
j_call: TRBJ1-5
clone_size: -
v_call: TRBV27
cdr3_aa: CASGAANQPQHF
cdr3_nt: TGTGCCAGCGGGGCTGCAAATCAGCCCCAGCATTTT

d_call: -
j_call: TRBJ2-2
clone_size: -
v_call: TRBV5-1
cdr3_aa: CASSLASNTGELFF
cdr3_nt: TGCGCCAGCAGCTTGGCTTCTAACACCGGGGAGCTGTTTTTT